The 32 T cell receptor beta chains presented below share a single source sample, sequenced in a study of blood T cell repertoires in COVID-19. Here immunoSEQ multiplex PCR was the method, and the copy in TCRdb shows in-frame clones only, minus some. The repertoire holds 43,000 or so clones, roughly 90% seen once, with around 5% in the top ten. Sequenced sample: peripheral blood. All receptors come from a human donor in a cohort sampled during active COVID-19.

The rearrangement uses TRBV23-1 and TRBJ1-1; possible D gene TRBD1, 6 bases. TRBV23-1 belongs to the ORF category, with a function that is uncertain. V was pared by 4 bases and J by 8 bases, with 14 bases between. CDR3 size: 13 residues. In nucleotides, the CDR3 is TGCGCCAGCAGTCTAAATACCGGGACAGAAGCTTTCTTT. This sequence encodes CASSLNTGTEAFF.

V gene TRBV12-3 or TRBV12-4 combines with J gene TRBJ1-1; TRBD1 agrees at 7 bases. CDR3 size: 13 residues. The ends lost 4 bases at V and 10 bases at J; junction bases unmatched: 9. The CDR3 here is CASSSDRAGAAFF. The CDR3 DNA follows: TGTGCCAGCAGTTCAGACAGGGCCGGGGCAGCTTTCTTT.

The chain joins TRBV30 to TRBJ1-6; D not certain. This CDR3 is built from 15 residues. Germline assignment: CDR1 GTSNPN and CDR2 SVGIG (reference sequence). V was pared by 0 bases and J by 2 bases, with 8 bases between. This chain's CDR3 is CAWSVPLTYNSPLHF. As DNA, the CDR3 is TGTGCCTGGAGTGTCCCACTGACCTATAATTCACCCCTCCACTTT.

V gene TRBV18 combines with J gene TRBJ1-2; TRBD1 is a possible D gene (5 bases). The CDR3 spans 14 residues. The V gene's germline CDR1 is KGHSH and CDR2 LQKENI. With 2 bases removed from V and 3 bases from J, the gap between germline ends came to 10 bases. In nucleotides, the CDR3 is TGTGCCAGCTCACCAGCAGGGCCGGACTATGGCTACACCTTC. This codes for CASSPAGPDYGYTF.

The V and J genes are TRBV5-6 and TRBJ2-3; TRBD2 matches 7 bases. Germline V gene sequence: CDR1 SGHDT, CDR2 YYEEEE. This CDR3 region has 15 residues. The J segment lost 7 bases and the V segment lost 3 bases, leaving 11 bases of the junction unmatched. The CDR3 sequence is CASSYLAEVVYTQYF. The CDR3 DNA is TGTGCCAGCAGCTATCTAGCGGAGGTTGTGTATACGCAGTATTTT.

This chain joins TRBV20-1 and TRBJ1-2; 8 bases match TRBD1. The CDR3 loop spans 12 amino acids. Germline trimming cut 3 bases from V and 8 bases from J; bases unmatched to any gene: 5. Germline V lookup: CDR1 DFQATT, CDR2 SNEGSKA (reference sequence). The CDR3 here is CSASQGAQGYTF. The DNA of the CDR3 is TGCAGTGCTAGTCAGGGGGCGCAGGGCTACACCTTC.

The CDR3 protein is CASNGQGEDYGYTF. The CDR3 DNA reads as TGTGCCAGTAACGGACAGGGAGAAGACTATGGCTACACCTTC. This rearrangement joins TRBV19 to TRBJ1-2; 8 bases match TRBD1. CDR1 LNHDA and CDR2 SQIVND come from the germline V gene (reference sequence). The CDR3 consists of 14 residues. After removal of 7 bases from V and 3 bases from J, the junction contained 7 bases not matched to a gene.

V usage is TRBV4-3 and J usage is TRBJ2-2; 9 bases are a match to TRBD2. The CDR3 is 16 amino acids. Germline V CDR1 and CDR2: LGHNA, YSLEER. The trim removed 4 bases at V and 0 bases at J, leaving 3 bases unmatched. This CDR3 reads CASSPGTSSNTGELFF. The CDR3 DNA reads as TGCGCCAGCAGCCCCGGGACTAGCTCGAACACCGGGGAGCTGTTTTTT.

The rearrangement uses TRBV11-1 and TRBJ2-7; 9 bases are shared with TRBD2. The CDR3 covers 16 residues. Germline CDR1 and CDR2: SGHAT and FQDESV (reference sequence). J lost 5 bases, V lost 1 base, and 9 bases had no gene match. CDR3 protein: CASSLDSRGGAHEQYF. The CDR3 DNA follows: TGTGCCAGCAGCTTAGATTCCCGCGGGGGGGCCCACGAGCAGTACTTC.

The genes are TRBV29-1 and TRBJ2-5, with D possibly matching TRBD2 (5 bases). Deletions cut 7 bases from V and 5 bases from J, with 8 bases between. Germline V CDR1 and CDR2: SQVTM, ANQGSEA. CDR3 length: 10 amino acids. The CDR3 protein is CSGRGETQYF. The CDR3 region has the DNA TGCAGCGGCCGCGGGGAGACCCAGTACTTC.

The chain is built from TRBV10-3 and TRBJ1-2, with D maybe TRBD1 (5 bases). This CDR3 is 15 amino acids long. CDR1 is ENHRY and CDR2 is SYGVKD in the germline V gene. V was trimmed by 3 bases and J by 2 bases, leaving 13 bases between them. The CDR3 protein is CAISDRDRQNYGYTF. CDR3 coding DNA: TGTGCCATCAGTGATCGTGACAGACAAAACTATGGCTACACCTTC.

The CDR3 spells CASSVLAGVSDTQYF. The CDR3, as DNA: TGTGCCAGCAGCGTGCTAGCGGGAGTATCAGATACGCAGTATTTT. This chain uses TRBV9 with TRBJ2-3; 10 bases agree with TRBD2. This CDR3 has 15 residues. The germline gives CDR1 SGDLS, CDR2 YYNGEE. The V segment lost 2 bases and the J segment 4 bases; nucleotides outside the gene matches: 4.

In this sample, this clone turned up once. The chain joins TRBV4-1 to TRBJ2-5, with 12 bases fitting TRBD2. This CDR3 comprises 17 residues. The V and J ends lost 1 base and 2 bases, in that order; junction bases with no gene match: 5. Looked up from germline, CDR1 is MGHRA and CDR2 is YSYEKL. This CDR3 reads CASSQAASGGAQETQYF. CDR3 bases: TGCGCCAGCAGCCAAGCGGCTAGCGGGGGGGCACAAGAGACCCAGTACTTC.

V usage is TRBV7-3 and J usage is TRBJ2-1; TRBD1 matches at 7 bases. Germline CDR1 is SGHTA and CDR2 is FQGTGA. The CDR3 sequence is 16 residues long. Losses at the gene ends were 7 bases for V and 4 bases for J; bases not matched to a gene: 13. The CDR3 reads CASTPYFLGQYNEQFF. The CDR3 region has the DNA TGTGCCAGCACCCCTTATTTCCTGGGACAGTACAATGAGCAGTTCTTC. The entire variable domain, with the rest obtained from reference TRBV7-3 and TRBJ2-1, is as follows: GAGVSQTPSNKVTEKGKYVELRCDPISGHTALYWYRQSLGQGPEFLIYFQGTGAADDSGLPNDRFFAVRPEGSVSTLKIQRTERGDSAVYLCASTPYFLGQYNEQFFGPGTRLTVL.

J is TRBJ2-1 and V is TRBV19; 7 nucleotides align to TRBD2. The CDR3 is made up of 15 amino acids. CDR1 and CDR2 (germline): LNHDA, SQIVND (reference sequence). The ends lost 1 base at V and 4 bases at J; junction bases unmatched: 4. CDR3 nucleotide sequence: TGTGCCAGTAGTATAGGCGGGGGACTATACAATGAGCAGTTCTTC. Protein: CASSIGGGLYNEQFF. The full variable domain, completed using reference TRBV19 and TRBJ2-1, is DGGITQSPKYLFRKEGQNVTLSCEQNLNHDAMYWYRQDPGQGLRLIYYSQIVNDFQKGDIAEGYSVSREKKESFPLTVTSAQKNPTAFYLCASSIGGGLYNEQFFGPGTRLTVL.

This chain connects TRBV2 to TRBJ1-1; D possibly corresponds to TRBD1 (5 bases). The CDR3 sequence is 13 residues long. From germline, CDR1 is SNHLY and CDR2 FYNNEI. CDR3 protein: CAAGKRGGTEAFF. CDR3 bases: TGTGCAGCAGGTAAACGGGGGGGGACTGAAGCTTTCTTT.

This rearrangement joins TRBV10-3 to TRBJ1-5; D gene unclear. From germline, CDR1 is ENHRY and CDR2 SYGVKD. The CDR3 length is 15 residues. The ends were cut back, 3 bases at V and 3 bases at J, with 12 bases in the middle. The CDR3 nucleotides are TGTGCCATCAGTGAAACGGGGATGAACAATCAGCCCCAGCATTTT. Its translation: CAISETGMNNQPQHF.

V is TRBV28 and J is TRBJ1-2, with 7 nucleotides matching TRBD1. CDR3 length: 14 residues. The V and J ends lost 2 bases and 6 bases, in that order; junction bases with no gene match: 6. Germline assignment: CDR1 MDHEN and CDR2 SYDVKM. CDR3 in DNA: TGTGCCAGCAGTTTAGGAGGGGGCTTAGATGGCTACACCTTC. This encodes CASSLGGGLDGYTF.

For the CDR3, the DNA is TGTGCCAGCAGCTTGGGACTAGCGGGGGGGCCGGCCGGGGAGCTGTTTTTT. It encodes CASSLGLAGGPAGELFF. The rearrangement joins TRBV2 to TRBJ2-2; 16 positions agree with TRBD2. The CDR3 is made up of 17 amino acids. The V and J ends lost 6 bases and 6 bases, in that order; junction bases with no gene match: 7. Per the germline V gene, CDR1 is SNHLY and CDR2 is FYNNEI.

This rearrangement joins TRBV5-6 to TRBJ1-1; 7 bases map to TRBD1. The V gene end was trimmed by 4 bases and the J gene end by 0 bases; junction bases not matched to a gene: 6. Germline V gene data show CDR1 as SGHDT and CDR2 as YYEEEE. The length of the CDR3 is 15 residues. In nucleotides, the CDR3 is TGTGCCAGCAGCCCTGGAGGACAGGTGAACACTGAAGCTTTCTTT. Protein sequence: CASSPGGQVNTEAFF.

The V gene is TRBV10-3, the J gene TRBJ2-3; 8 bases match TRBD2. V lost 2 bases to trimming and J lost 2 bases; unmatched junction nucleotides: 9. Germline V gives CDR1 ENHRY, CDR2 SYGVKD. This CDR3 has 17 amino acids. CDR3 amino acids: CAISEIEVAGITDTQYF. The CDR3 DNA follows: TGTGCCATCAGTGAGATCGAGGTAGCGGGAATCACAGATACGCAGTATTTT.

V and J are TRBV9 and TRBJ1-2; 7 bases line up with TRBD1. The germline CDR1 and CDR2 sequences are SGDLS and YYNGEE. V was pared by 5 bases and J by 3 bases, with 4 bases of the junction left unmatched. The CDR3 runs 13 residues. The CDR3 sequence is CASSLTGYYGYTF. CDR3 sequence (DNA): TGTGCCAGCAGTTTGACAGGGTACTATGGCTACACCTTC.

The CDR3 is CASSLGQGQGRNEQYF. Here the CDR3 DNA reads TGTGCCAGCAGCTTGGGGCAAGGACAGGGCCGAAACGAGCAGTACTTC. V usage is TRBV5-4 and J usage is TRBJ2-7; 8 bases agree with TRBD1. V was pared by 0 bases and J by 5 bases, with 10 bases of the junction left unmatched. Germline loops: CDR1 SGHNT, CDR2 YYREEE (reference sequence). This CDR3 is built from 16 residues.

The chain combines TRBV30 with TRBJ2-7; no reliable D call. V was cut by 3 bases and J by 2 bases, with 8 bases left in between. The germline V gene has CDR1 GTSNPN and CDR2 SVGIG (reference sequence). The CDR3 covers 12 residues. Written as DNA, the CDR3 is TGTGCCTGGAGCCTCGGAGCCTACGAGCAGTACTTC. The encoded protein is CAWSLGAYEQYF.

This chain joins TRBV5-4 and TRBJ2-3; weak D call: TRBD1 (5 bases). The germline V gene encodes CDR1 SGHNT and CDR2 YYREEE (reference sequence). The CDR3 consists of 14 residues. V dropped 4 bases and J dropped 5 bases, with 14 bases sitting between them. CDR3 residues: CASSDGQGIDTQYF. DNA of the CDR3: TGTGCCAGCAGCGATGGCCAGGGAATAGATACGCAGTATTTT.

The V and J genes are TRBV11-3 and TRBJ2-3, with 7 bases fitting TRBD2. The CDR3 is made up of 13 amino acids. Germline trimming cut 5 bases from V and 5 bases from J; bases unmatched to any gene: 4. CDR1 is SGHNT, CDR2 YENEEA, per germline. CDR3 region: CASSEREGDTQYF. DNA of the CDR3: TGTGCCAGCAGCGAGCGGGAAGGAGATACGCAGTATTTT.

This sequence joins TRBV5-6 and TRBJ2-7; D might be TRBD1 (5 bases). V lost 2 bases and J 3 bases, leaving 15 bases between the germline ends. CDR3 length: 15 amino acids. Germline CDR1 and CDR2: SGHDT and YYEEEE. CDR3 bases: TGTGCCAGCAGCTTTCGCGACAGTTACCACTACGAGCAGTACTTC. It codes for CASSFRDSYHYEQYF. Based on the CDR3 plus reference TRBV5-6 and TRBJ2-7, the full variable domain is DAGVTQSPTHLIKTRGQQVTLRCSPKSGHDTVSWYQQALGQGPQFIFQYYEEEERQRGNFPDRFSGHQFPNYSSELNVNALLLGDSALYLCASSFRDSYHYEQYFGPGTRLTVT.

On this clone itself: The sample carries other DNA sequences with the same CDR3. The rearrangement links TRBV6-2 or TRBV6-3 to TRBJ2-1; 13 bases fit TRBD2. CDR3 length: 16 amino acids. V lost 0 bases to trimming and J lost 10 bases; unmatched junction nucleotides: 6. From germline, CDR1 is MNHEY and CDR2 SVGEGT. The CDR3 sequence: CASSYSTSGGAGEQFF. DNA of the CDR3: TGTGCCAGCAGTTACTCTACTAGCGGGGGGGCCGGAGAGCAGTTCTTC.

The CDR3 DNA sequence: TGTGCCAGCAGTGAAGTCCGGGGGGAAAATTCACCCCTCCACTTT. Protein product: CASSEVRGENSPLHF. J is TRBJ1-6 and V is TRBV6-1, with D possibly matching TRBD1 (5 bases). This CDR3 region has 15 residues. V lost 1 base and J lost 7, with 11 bases in between. CDR1 and CDR2 from the germline V gene are MNHNS and SASEGT.

The V gene is TRBV15, the J gene TRBJ1-6, with unresolved D. The V end was cut by 3 bases, the J end by 9 bases, with 24 bases between. The germline V gene has CDR1 LNHNV and CDR2 YYDKDF (reference sequence). The CDR3 runs 18 residues. The CDR3 bases are TGTGCCACCAGCAGGTGTGATGGGAGGCCGGGTTATTGTTCACCCCTCCACTTT. Translation gives CATSRCDGRPGYCSPLHF.

Only a few counts were recorded for this clone. The chain is built from TRBV30 and TRBJ1-5; D is unclear. Germline values: CDR1 GTSNPN, CDR2 SVGIG (reference sequence). The CDR3 is 13 residues long. The V end was cut by 1 base, the J end by 3 bases, with 7 bases between. Here the CDR3 reads CAWSGGDNQPQHF. CDR3 bases: TGTGCCTGGAGTGGAGGAGACAATCAGCCCCAGCATTTT. The variable domain in full, completed from reference TRBV30 and TRBJ1-5, reads SQTIHQWPATLVQPVGSPLSLECTVEGTSNPNLYWYRQAAGRGLQLLFYSVGIGQISSEVPQNLSASRPQDRQFILSSKKLLLSDSGFYLCAWSGGDNQPQHFGDGTRLSIL.

The chain has TRBV5-4 and TRBJ1-4; TRBD1 might be the D (6 bases). The CDR3 has 13 residues. From germline, CDR1 is SGHNT and CDR2 YYREEE (reference sequence). V was clipped by 2 bases and J by 12 bases, with 14 bases between them. The DNA for the CDR3 is TGTGCCAGCAGCTTCCCAGGGGCGGCTGAACTGTTTTTT. It encodes CASSFPGAAELFF.